Here is one T cell receptor beta chain with its context. This sample stems from a study of cytomegalovirus exposure and HLA in healthy donors. CDR1 is SGHTA and CDR2 is FQGNSA in the germline V gene. The CDR3 totals 16 residues. V shed 5 bases and J 3 bases; nucleotides not matched to a gene: 10. It was with 60 Vbeta and 13 Jbeta primers that the PCR ran. Only in-frame clones appear in the TCRdb table, and some are missing; sequencing was by immunoSEQ multiplex PCR. Among roughly 190,000 clones listed, roughly 74% were seen once. The chain links TRBV7-2 to TRBJ1-2, with 9 bases aligning to TRBD1. Sample: PBMCs. The sequence was obtained from a woman in her thirties in good health and CMV-seropositive. In nucleotides, the CDR3 is TGTGCCAGCAGCCCCACCGGGACAGGGTCAGACTATGGCTACACCTTC. It yields the protein CASSPTGTGSDYGYTF.